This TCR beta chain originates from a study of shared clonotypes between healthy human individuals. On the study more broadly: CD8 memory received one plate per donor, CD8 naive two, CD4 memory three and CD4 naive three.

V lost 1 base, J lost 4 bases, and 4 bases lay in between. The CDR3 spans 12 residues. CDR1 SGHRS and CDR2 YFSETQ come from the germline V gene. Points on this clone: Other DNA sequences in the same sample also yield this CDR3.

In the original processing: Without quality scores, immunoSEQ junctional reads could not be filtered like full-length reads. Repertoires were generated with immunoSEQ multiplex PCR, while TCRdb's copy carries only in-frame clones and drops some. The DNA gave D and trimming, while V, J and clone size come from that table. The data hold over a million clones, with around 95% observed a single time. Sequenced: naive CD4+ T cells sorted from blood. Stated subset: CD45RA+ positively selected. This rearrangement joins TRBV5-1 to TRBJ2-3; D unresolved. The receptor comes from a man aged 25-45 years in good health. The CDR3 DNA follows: TGCGCCAGCAGCTTGAGGGCAGATACGCAGTATTTT. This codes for CASSLRADTQYF.